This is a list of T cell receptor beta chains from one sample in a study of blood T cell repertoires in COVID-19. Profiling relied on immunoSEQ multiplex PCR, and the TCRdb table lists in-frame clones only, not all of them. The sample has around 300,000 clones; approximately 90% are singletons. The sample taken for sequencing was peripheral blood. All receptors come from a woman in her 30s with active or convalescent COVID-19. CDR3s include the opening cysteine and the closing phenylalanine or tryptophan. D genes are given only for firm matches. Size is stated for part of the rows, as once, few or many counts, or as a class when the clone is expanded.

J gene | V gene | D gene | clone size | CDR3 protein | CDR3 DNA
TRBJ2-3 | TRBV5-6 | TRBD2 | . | CASSPTSGRTDTQYF | TGTGCCAGCAGCCCTACTAGCGGGCGCACAGATACGCAGTATTTT
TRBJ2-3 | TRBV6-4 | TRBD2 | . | CASSDSVNLAGLDTQYF | TGTGCCAGCAGTGACTCAGTCAACCTAGCGGGGCTAGATACGCAGTATTTT
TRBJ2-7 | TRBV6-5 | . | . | CASSWGQEASYEQYF | TGTGCCAGCAGTTGGGGGCAGGAGGCTTCCTACGAGCAGTACTTC
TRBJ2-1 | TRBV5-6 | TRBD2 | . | CASSSPSLAGAYNEQFF | TGTGCCAGCAGCTCCCCTTCTCTAGCGGGGGCCTACAATGAGCAGTTCTTC
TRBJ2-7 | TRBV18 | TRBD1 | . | CASSQDRGGEQYF | TGTGCCAGCTCACAAGACAGGGGTGGCGAGCAGTACTTC
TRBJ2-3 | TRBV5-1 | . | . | CASSLMVSFNTDTQYF | TGCGCCAGCAGCTTGATGGTTAGCTTCAACACAGATACGCAGTATTTT
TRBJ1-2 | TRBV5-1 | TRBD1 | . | CASSLGDSHFTAGYTF | TGCGCCAGCAGCTTGGGGGACAGCCACTTTACCGCGGGCTACACCTTC
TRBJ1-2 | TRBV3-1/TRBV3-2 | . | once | CASSPRVGGYTF | TGTGCCAGCAGCCCCAGGGTTGGGGGCTACACCTTC
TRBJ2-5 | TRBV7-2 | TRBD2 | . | CASSLASTSGQETQYF | TGTGCCAGCAGCTTAGCGAGCACTAGCGGACAAGAGACCCAGTACTTC
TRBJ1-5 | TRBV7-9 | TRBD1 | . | CASSLVGTGAQPQHF | TGTGCCAGCAGCCTAGTAGGGACAGGGGCTCAGCCCCAGCATTTT
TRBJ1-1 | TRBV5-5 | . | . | CASSPRGQLHTEAFF | TGTGCCAGCAGCCCCCGAGGACAGTTACACACTGAAGCTTTCTTT
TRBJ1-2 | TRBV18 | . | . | CASSPLPQNYGYTF | TGTGCCAGCTCACCACTCCCACAGAACTATGGCTACACCTTC
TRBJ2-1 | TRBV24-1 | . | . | CATSDSRRFGNEQFF | TGTGCCACCAGTGATTCTCGGCGGTTTGGGAATGAGCAGTTCTTC
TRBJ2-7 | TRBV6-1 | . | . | CASSEQWGVSNEQYF | TGTGCCAGCAGTGAACAATGGGGCGTCAGTAACGAGCAGTACTTC
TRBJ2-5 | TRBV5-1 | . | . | CASSQSHQETQYF | TGCGCCAGCAGCCAAAGCCACCAAGAGACCCAGTACTTC
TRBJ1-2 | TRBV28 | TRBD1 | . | CASSLGLDRSPFF | TGTGCCAGCAGTTTAGGGTTGGACAGGTCTCCTTTCTTC
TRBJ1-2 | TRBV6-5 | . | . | CASSYSYGTRKGYTF | TGTGCCAGCAGTTACTCATACGGGACAAGGAAGGGCTACACCTTC
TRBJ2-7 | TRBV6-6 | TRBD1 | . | CASSYTTGSYEQYF | TGTGCCAGCAGTTACACGACAGGGTCCTACGAGCAGTACTTC
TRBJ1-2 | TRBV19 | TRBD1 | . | CASSILQGAGGYTF | TGTGCCAGTAGTATTCTACAGGGGGCCGGGGGCTACACCTTC
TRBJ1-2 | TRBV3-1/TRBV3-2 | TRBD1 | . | CASSRQGAWGYTF | TGTGCCAGCAGCCGACAGGGGGCGTGGGGCTACACCTTC
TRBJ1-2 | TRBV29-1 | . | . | CSVVDPGGSDYGYTF | TGCAGCGTGGTGGACCCGGGGGGCAGCGACTATGGCTACACCTTC
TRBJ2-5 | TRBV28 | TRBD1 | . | CASSLQGGFRETQYF | TGTGCCAGCAGTTTGCAAGGGGGCTTCCGGGAGACCCAGTACTTC
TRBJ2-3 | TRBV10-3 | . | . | CAPISGRSTDTQYF | TGTGCCCCGATTTCAGGGCGTAGCACAGATACGCAGTATTTT
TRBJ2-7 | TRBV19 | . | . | CASIGGRGLSYEQYF | TGTGCCAGTATCGGCGGCAGGGGCCTCTCCTACGAGCAGTACTTC
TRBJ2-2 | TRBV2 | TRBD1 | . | CASVQGAPGELFF | TGTGCCAGCGTACAGGGGGCTCCCGGGGAGCTGTTTTTT
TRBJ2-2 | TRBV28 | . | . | CASSYGGPGELFF | TGTGCCAGCAGTTACGGGGGGCCCGGGGAGCTGTTTTTT
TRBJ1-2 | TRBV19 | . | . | CASRTGQKDGYTF | TGTGCCAGTAGGACGGGACAAAAGGATGGCTACACCTTC
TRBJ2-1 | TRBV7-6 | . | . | CASSRDTGIGSYNEQFF | TGTGCCAGCAGCCGAGACACAGGGATTGGGTCCTACAATGAGCAGTTCTTC
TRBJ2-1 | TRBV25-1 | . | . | CASSEGPYNEQFF | TGTGCCAGCAGTGAGGGGCCCTACAATGAGCAGTTCTTC
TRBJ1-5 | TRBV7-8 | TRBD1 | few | CASSPRGIFDQPQHF | TGTGCCAGCAGCCCCAGGGGGATCTTCGATCAGCCCCAGCATTTT
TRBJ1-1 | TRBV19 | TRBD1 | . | CATRDRVGTEAFF | TGTGCCACTCGGGACAGGGTGGGAACTGAAGCTTTCTTT
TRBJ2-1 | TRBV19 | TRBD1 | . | CASSQGASRGEQFF | TGTGCCAGTAGCCAGGGGGCAAGTAGGGGCGAGCAGTTCTTC
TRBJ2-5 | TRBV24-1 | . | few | CATSDPQGQERETQYF | TGTGCCACCAGTGATCCCCAGGGCCAGGAGAGGGAGACCCAGTACTTC
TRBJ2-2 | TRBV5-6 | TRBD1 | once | CASSLGAGGTGELFF | TGTGCCAGCAGCTTGGGGGCAGGGGGCACCGGGGAGCTGTTTTTT
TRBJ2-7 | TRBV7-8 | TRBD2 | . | CASSLSLAGGHEQYF | TGTGCCAGCAGCTTATCTCTAGCGGGGGGCCACGAGCAGTACTTC
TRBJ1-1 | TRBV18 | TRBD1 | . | CASSLDRVDTEAFF | TGTGCCAGCTCACTAGACAGGGTCGACACTGAAGCTTTCTTT
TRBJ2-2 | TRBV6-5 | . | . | CATDTRLNTGELFF | TGTGCCACCGACACCCGACTAAACACCGGGGAGCTGTTTTTT
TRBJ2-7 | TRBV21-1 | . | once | CARLSGHRYEQYF | TGTGCCAGACTATCGGGACACAGATACGAGCAGTACTTC
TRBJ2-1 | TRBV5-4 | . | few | CASSLGQLQFF | TGTGCCAGCAGCTTGGGACAACTTCAGTTCTTC
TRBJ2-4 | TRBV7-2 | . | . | CASSLKGAGWAENIQYF | TGTGCCAGCAGCTTAAAGGGCGCGGGGTGGGCCGAAAACATTCAGTACTTC
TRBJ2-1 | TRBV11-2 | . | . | CATLPGGSSYNEQFF | TGTGCCACCTTACCGGGGGGCTCCTCCTACAATGAGCAGTTCTTC
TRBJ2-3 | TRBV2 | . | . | CASSRIRGLGTDTQYF | TGTGCCAGCAGTCGAATAAGGGGGTTAGGCACAGATACGCAGTATTTT
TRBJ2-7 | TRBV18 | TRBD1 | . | CASSPLGTGSTYEQYF | TGTGCCAGCTCACCTCTAGGGACAGGGTCCACCTACGAGCAGTACTTC
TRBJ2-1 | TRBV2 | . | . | CASSENNYNEQFF | TGTGCCAGCAGTGAAAACAACTACAATGAGCAGTTCTTC
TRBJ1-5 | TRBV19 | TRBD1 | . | CASSIRDRQGRQPQHF | TGTGCCAGTAGTATCCGGGATAGACAGGGTCGACAGCCCCAGCATTTT
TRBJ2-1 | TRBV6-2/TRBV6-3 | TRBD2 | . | CASSYTLAGGPHEQFF | TGTGCCAGCAGTTACACACTAGCGGGGGGGCCCCATGAGCAGTTCTTC
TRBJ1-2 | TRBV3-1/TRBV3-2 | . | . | CASSAPPAGRGYTF | TGTGCCAGCAGCGCTCCCCCGGCGGGTAGAGGCTACACCTTC
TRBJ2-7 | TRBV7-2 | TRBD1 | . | CASSLEGASPYEQYF | TGTGCCAGCAGCCTAGAGGGGGCATCCCCTTACGAGCAGTACTTC
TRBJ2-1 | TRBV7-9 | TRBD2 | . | CASSSSGGAGGSGEQFF | TGTGCCAGCAGCTCGTCGGGTGGAGCGGGGGGTTCGGGTGAGCAGTTCTTC
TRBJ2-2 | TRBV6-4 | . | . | CASSPRPPGTGELFF | TGTGCCAGCAGTCCCCGACCCCCAGGCACCGGGGAGCTGTTTTTT
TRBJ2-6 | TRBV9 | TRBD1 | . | CASSASQGETSSGANVLTF | TGTGCCAGCAGCGCCTCACAGGGGGAGACTAGCTCTGGGGCCAACGTCCTGACTTTC
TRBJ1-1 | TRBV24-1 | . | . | CATIGGRGGKNTEAFF | TGTGCCACGATTGGGGGGAGGGGTGGCAAGAACACTGAAGCTTTCTTT
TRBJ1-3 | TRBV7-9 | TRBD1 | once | CASSPETGGSYGNTIYF | TGTGCCAGCAGCCCAGAGACAGGGGGTTCGTATGGAAACACCATATATTTT
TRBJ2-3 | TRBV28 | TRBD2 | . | CACQWSGGVTSGDSTDTQYF | TGTGCCTGCCAGTGGTCGGGGGGAGTGACTAGCGGGGATAGCACAGATACGCAGTATTTT
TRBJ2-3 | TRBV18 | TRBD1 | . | CASSLDRGTDTQYF | TGTGCCAGCTCACTCGACAGGGGCACAGATACGCAGTATTTT